This T cell receptor beta chain was captured by sequencing in a study of T-cell reconstitution after alpha-beta-depleted transplantation in children. This sample's TCRbeta library carried unique molecular identifier barcodes. TCRdb re-analysed the PCR reads in MiXCR, keeping a single row per CDR3 protein. This table holds around 600,000 distinct CDR3 sequences, under 12% found once. CDR1 is DFQATT, CDR2 SNEGSKA, per germline (reference sequence). The CDR3 sequence is 12 residues long. V gave up 6 bases and J gave up 1 base, with 7 bases separating them. This clonotype was detected many times. The TCR sequence derives from a human donor who donated a stem cell graft to a child with acute myeloid leukemia. The V and J genes are TRBV20-1 and TRBJ2-1, with a possible D match to TRBD1 (6 bases). The material sequenced was PBMCs from the stem cell graft donor, taken from the stem cell graft. Here the CDR3 DNA reads TGCAGTGCCGGGACATCCTACAATGAGCAGTTCTTC. Its protein is CSAGTSYNEQFF.